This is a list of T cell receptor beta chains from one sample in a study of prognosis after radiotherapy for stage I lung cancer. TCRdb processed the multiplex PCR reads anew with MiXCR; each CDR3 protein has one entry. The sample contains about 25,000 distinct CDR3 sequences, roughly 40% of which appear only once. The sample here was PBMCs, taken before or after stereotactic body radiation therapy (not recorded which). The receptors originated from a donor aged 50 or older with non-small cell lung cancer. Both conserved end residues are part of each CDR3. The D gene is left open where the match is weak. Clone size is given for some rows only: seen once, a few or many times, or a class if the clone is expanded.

CDR3 protein: CASSDTQGALNHPQHF
CDR3 DNA: TGTGCCAGTAGTGATACACAGGGGGCGTTGAATCATCCCCAGCATTTT
V gene: TRBV19
D gene: TRBD1
clone size: -
J gene: TRBJ1-5

CDR3 protein: CASSWGQGATNEKLFF
CDR3 DNA: TGTGCCAGCAGCTGGGGACAGGGCGCAACTAATGAAAAACTGTTTTTT
V gene: TRBV5-8
D gene: TRBD1
clone size: many
J gene: TRBJ1-4

CDR3 protein: CVSSGGVGMNTEAFF
CDR3 DNA: TGTGTCAGCAGTGGGGGAGTGGGTATGAACACTGAAGCTTTCTTT
V gene: TRBV2
D gene: -
clone size: once
J gene: TRBJ1-1

CDR3 protein: CAISESKGARDYEQYF
CDR3 DNA: TGTGCCATCAGTGAGTCTAAGGGGGCGAGAGACTACGAGCAGTACTTC
V gene: TRBV10-3
D gene: TRBD1
clone size: many
J gene: TRBJ2-7

CDR3 protein: CASTGGVISYEQYF
CDR3 DNA: TGTGCCAGCACTGGGGGCGTAATCTCCTACGAGCAGTACTTC
V gene: TRBV6-2/TRBV6-3
D gene: -
clone size: -
J gene: TRBJ2-7

CDR3 protein: CASTRLAGGREYEQYF
CDR3 DNA: TGTGCCAGCACGAGACTAGCGGGAGGCCGTGAGTACGAGCAGTACTTC
V gene: TRBV2
D gene: TRBD2
clone size: -
J gene: TRBJ2-7

CDR3 protein: CASSQDWDQGGRTQYF
CDR3 DNA: TGTGCCAGCAGCCAAGATTGGGACCAGGGCGGCCGTACGCAGTATTTT
V gene: TRBV3-1
D gene: -
clone size: many
J gene: TRBJ2-3

CDR3 protein: CSAGVVTDTQYF
CDR3 DNA: TGCAGTGCTGGGGTGGTCACAGATACGCAGTATTTT
V gene: TRBV20-1
D gene: -
clone size: many
J gene: TRBJ2-3

CDR3 protein: CASSSRNSGANVLTF
CDR3 DNA: TGTGCCAGCAGTTCTCGAAATTCTGGGGCCAACGTCCTGACTTTC
V gene: TRBV27
D gene: -
clone size: many
J gene: TRBJ2-6

CDR3 protein: CASSAGGMNTEAFF
CDR3 DNA: TGTGCCAGCAGCGCGGGGGGGATGAACACTGAAGCTTTCTTT
V gene: TRBV7-2
D gene: -
clone size: -
J gene: TRBJ1-1

CDR3 protein: CASSAGGEQYF
CDR3 DNA: TGTGCCAGCAGCGCGGGGGGCGAGCAGTACTTC
V gene: TRBV7-9
D gene: TRBD2
clone size: many
J gene: TRBJ2-7

CDR3 protein: CASSSGTYGAYNSPLHF
CDR3 DNA: TGTGCCAGCAGTTCCGGGACCTACGGCGCTTATAATTCACCCCTCCACTTT
V gene: TRBV28
D gene: -
clone size: medium-sized
J gene: TRBJ1-6

CDR3 protein: CASSYLPGGNQPQHF
CDR3 DNA: TGTGCCAGCAGCTACCTCCCCGGGGGGAATCAGCCCCAGCATTTT
V gene: TRBV6-2/TRBV6-3
D gene: -
clone size: -
J gene: TRBJ1-5

CDR3 protein: CASSTRLAGETKETQYF
CDR3 DNA: TGTGCCAGTAGTACCCGACTAGCGGGAGAAACCAAAGAGACCCAGTACTTC
V gene: TRBV19
D gene: TRBD2
clone size: many
J gene: TRBJ2-5

CDR3 protein: CASSLTGGVGYGYTF
CDR3 DNA: TGTGCCAGCAGCTTGACAGGGGGCGTGGGCTATGGCTACACCTTC
V gene: TRBV7-2
D gene: TRBD1
clone size: -
J gene: TRBJ1-2

CDR3 protein: CASSVWGLAGPYEQYF
CDR3 DNA: TGTGCCAGCAGTGTATGGGGACTAGCGGGGCCCTACGAGCAGTACTTC
V gene: TRBV6-1
D gene: TRBD2
clone size: medium-sized
J gene: TRBJ2-7

CDR3 protein: CASTPDGGAGMDERFF
CDR3 DNA: TGTGCCAGCACCCCAGACGGCGGAGCGGGAATGGATGAGCGGTTCTTC
V gene: TRBV6-4
D gene: TRBD2
clone size: -
J gene: TRBJ2-1

CDR3 protein: CARSFVLLGEQYF
CDR3 DNA: TGTGCCCGCAGTTTTGTACTCCTTGGTGAGCAGTACTTC
V gene: TRBV12-3/TRBV12-4
D gene: -
clone size: -
J gene: TRBJ2-7

CDR3 protein: CSVQRGVNTEAFF
CDR3 DNA: TGCAGCGTTCAGCGAGGGGTGAACACTGAAGCTTTCTTT
V gene: TRBV29-1
D gene: -
clone size: many
J gene: TRBJ1-1

CDR3 protein: CASSQDSPHTGELFF
CDR3 DNA: TGTGCCAGCAGCCAAGATTCTCCGCACACCGGGGAGCTGTTTTTT
V gene: TRBV4-2
D gene: -
clone size: few
J gene: TRBJ2-2

CDR3 protein: CASSEAGQGDIQYF
CDR3 DNA: TGTGCCAGCAGTGAAGCCGGGCAGGGGGACATTCAGTACTTC
V gene: TRBV6-1
D gene: TRBD1
clone size: many
J gene: TRBJ2-4

CDR3 protein: CSARVSGMDTQYF
CDR3 DNA: TGCAGTGCTAGAGTTAGCGGGATGGATACGCAGTATTTT
V gene: TRBV20-1
D gene: TRBD2
clone size: many
J gene: TRBJ2-3

CDR3 protein: CAISAQPVQVTIGELFF
CDR3 DNA: TGTGCCATCAGCGCCCAGCCGGTACAGGTAACAATCGGGGAGCTGTTTTTT
V gene: TRBV10-3
D gene: -
clone size: -
J gene: TRBJ2-2

CDR3 protein: CASSLGVFSYEQYF
CDR3 DNA: TGTGCCAGCAGCCTTGGCGTCTTCTCCTACGAGCAGTACTTC
V gene: TRBV7-2
D gene: -
clone size: many
J gene: TRBJ2-7

CDR3 protein: CATSRISGGLGETQYF
CDR3 DNA: TGTGCCACCAGCAGGATTAGCGGGGGCCTCGGGGAGACCCAGTACTTC
V gene: TRBV15
D gene: TRBD2
clone size: -
J gene: TRBJ2-5

CDR3 protein: CAISERAGNTEAFF
CDR3 DNA: TGTGCCATCAGTGAGCGGGCGGGGAACACTGAAGCTTTCTTT
V gene: TRBV10-3
D gene: -
clone size: many
J gene: TRBJ1-1

CDR3 protein: CASSFDANTEAFF
CDR3 DNA: TGTGCCAGCAGCTTTGATGCGAACACTGAAGCTTTCTTT
V gene: TRBV7-9
D gene: -
clone size: many
J gene: TRBJ1-1

CDR3 protein: CASSPTGTGNNEQFF
CDR3 DNA: TGTGCCAGCAGCCCTACCGGGACAGGGAACAATGAACAGTTCTTC
V gene: TRBV2
D gene: TRBD1
clone size: -
J gene: TRBJ2-1

CDR3 protein: CASRHTGEETQYF
CDR3 DNA: TGTGCCAGCAGACATACGGGGGAGGAGACCCAGTACTTC
V gene: TRBV11-3
D gene: -
clone size: many
J gene: TRBJ2-5

CDR3 protein: CASSSRLAGGRHEQYF
CDR3 DNA: TGTGCCAGCAGCAGTAGACTAGCGGGAGGGCGACACGAGCAGTACTTC
V gene: TRBV5-6
D gene: TRBD2
clone size: many
J gene: TRBJ2-7

CDR3 protein: CASSIWLAVAYEQYF
CDR3 DNA: TGTGCCAGTAGTATCTGGCTAGCGGTGGCCTACGAGCAGTACTTC
V gene: TRBV19
D gene: TRBD2
clone size: once
J gene: TRBJ2-7

CDR3 protein: CASRVGGQGAGELFF
CDR3 DNA: TGTGCCAGCAGGGTCGGAGGACAGGGGGCCGGGGAGCTGTTTTTT
V gene: TRBV6-1
D gene: TRBD1
clone size: many
J gene: TRBJ2-2

CDR3 protein: CASSLGDFNQETQYF
CDR3 DNA: TGCGCCAGCAGCTTGGGGGACTTTAACCAAGAGACCCAGTACTTC
V gene: TRBV5-1
D gene: -
clone size: -
J gene: TRBJ2-5

CDR3 protein: CASSQGGGSIGYTF
CDR3 DNA: TGTGCCAGCAGCCAAGGGGGGGGGAGCATTGGCTACACCTTC
V gene: TRBV3-1
D gene: -
clone size: many
J gene: TRBJ1-2

CDR3 protein: CASSFSGSGHNEQFF
CDR3 DNA: TGTGCCAGCAGTTTCAGCGGGAGTGGCCACAATGAGCAGTTCTTC
V gene: TRBV27
D gene: TRBD2
clone size: few
J gene: TRBJ2-1

CDR3 protein: CASWGRAGELFF
CDR3 DNA: TGCGCCAGCTGGGGTAGGGCCGGGGAGCTGTTTTTT
V gene: TRBV10-2
D gene: -
clone size: many
J gene: TRBJ2-2

CDR3 protein: CASSQGAGAKAFF
CDR3 DNA: TGCGCCAGCAGCCAGGGGGCGGGCGCTAAAGCTTTCTTT
V gene: TRBV5-1
D gene: TRBD1
clone size: -
J gene: TRBJ1-1

CDR3 protein: CASSPDRGRPEQYF
CDR3 DNA: TGTGCCAGCAGCCCAGACAGGGGGCGCCCCGAGCAGTACTTC
V gene: TRBV7-2
D gene: TRBD1
clone size: many
J gene: TRBJ2-7

CDR3 protein: CSVEDSWTANPQFF
CDR3 DNA: TGCAGCGTTGAAGATTCATGGACTGCAAACCCGCAGTTCTTC
V gene: TRBV29-1
D gene: -
clone size: many
J gene: TRBJ2-1

CDR3 protein: CATSRYPGHIKETQYF
CDR3 DNA: TGTGCCACCAGCAGATACCCCGGACACATAAAAGAGACCCAGTACTTC
V gene: TRBV15
D gene: -
clone size: -
J gene: TRBJ2-5

CDR3 protein: CATSYRTGSVANVLTF
CDR3 DNA: TGTGCCACCAGTTACCGTACAGGGTCGGTGGCCAACGTCCTGACTTTC
V gene: TRBV24-1
D gene: -
clone size: -
J gene: TRBJ2-6

CDR3 protein: CASSILKSNQPQHF
CDR3 DNA: TGTGCCAGTAGTATATTAAAGAGCAATCAGCCCCAGCATTTT
V gene: TRBV19
D gene: -
clone size: -
J gene: TRBJ1-5

CDR3 protein: CASSARQGSLGPQHF
CDR3 DNA: TGTGCCAGCAGTGCTAGACAGGGAAGTTTGGGGCCCCAGCATTTT
V gene: TRBV2
D gene: TRBD1
clone size: many
J gene: TRBJ1-5

CDR3 protein: CASSPRGARYQETQYF
CDR3 DNA: TGTGCCAGTAGCCCACGCGGGGCCAGGTACCAAGAGACCCAGTACTTC
V gene: TRBV19
D gene: -
clone size: many
J gene: TRBJ2-5

CDR3 protein: CASTRNGLNTGGLLF
CDR3 DNA: TGTGCCAGCACAAGAAACGGGTTGAACACCGGGGGGCTGCTTTTT
V gene: TRBV6-2/TRBV6-3
D gene: -
clone size: -
J gene: TRBJ2-2

CDR3 protein: CVSTDRGRADTQYF
CDR3 DNA: TGTGTCAGCACGGACAGGGGGCGCGCAGATACGCAGTATTTT
V gene: TRBV6-1
D gene: TRBD1
clone size: once
J gene: TRBJ2-3

CDR3 protein: CSARGDTGELFF
CDR3 DNA: TGCAGTGCCAGGGGAGACACCGGGGAGCTGTTTTTT
V gene: TRBV20-1
D gene: -
clone size: many
J gene: TRBJ2-2

CDR3 protein: CASSFVTDTHYF
CDR3 DNA: TGTGCCAGCAGTTTCGTCACAGATACGCATTATTTT
V gene: TRBV12-3/TRBV12-4
D gene: -
clone size: -
J gene: TRBJ2-3

CDR3 protein: CSAQRDRDNQPQHF
CDR3 DNA: TGCAGTGCTCAACGCGACAGGGACAATCAGCCCCAGCATTTT
V gene: TRBV20-1
D gene: TRBD1
clone size: -
J gene: TRBJ1-5

CDR3 protein: CSAQPGLARGPVWELFF
CDR3 DNA: TGCAGTGCGCAGCCGGGACTAGCGCGAGGGCCGGTCTGGGAGCTGTTTTTT
V gene: TRBV20-1
D gene: TRBD2
clone size: -
J gene: TRBJ2-2

CDR3 protein: CASRLDGELFF
CDR3 DNA: TGTGCCAGCAGATTGGACGGGGAGCTGTTCTTT
V gene: TRBV7-9
D gene: -
clone size: -
J gene: TRBJ2-2

CDR3 protein: CASSDPTGGEQYF
CDR3 DNA: TGTGCCAGTAGTGATCCGACAGGCGGCGAGCAGTACTTC
V gene: TRBV19
D gene: -
clone size: many
J gene: TRBJ2-7

CDR3 protein: CASSLASLAGFAGGELFF
CDR3 DNA: TGTGCCAGCAGCTTAGCGAGCCTAGCGGGATTTGCTGGCGGGGAGCTGTTTTTT
V gene: TRBV7-6
D gene: TRBD2
clone size: many
J gene: TRBJ2-2

CDR3 protein: CASSGQAGSGNQPQHF
CDR3 DNA: TGTGCCAGCAGTGGGCAGGCAGGGAGTGGCAATCAGCCCCAGCATTTT
V gene: TRBV6-1
D gene: -
clone size: many
J gene: TRBJ1-5

CDR3 protein: CSARVAGGHLTDTQYF
CDR3 DNA: TGCAGTGCTAGAGTAGCGGGCGGACACCTCACAGATACGCAGTATTTT
V gene: TRBV20-1
D gene: TRBD2
clone size: many
J gene: TRBJ2-3

CDR3 protein: CSARNPSWIGDEQFF
CDR3 DNA: TGCAGTGCTAGAAACCCTAGCTGGATTGGGGATGAGCAGTTCTTC
V gene: TRBV20-1
D gene: -
clone size: once
J gene: TRBJ2-1

CDR3 protein: CAWSVPPPPGRGGQPQHF
CDR3 DNA: TGTGCCTGGAGTGTACCCCCCCCCCCCGGCAGAGGTGGTCAGCCCCAGCATTTT
V gene: TRBV30
D gene: -
clone size: many
J gene: TRBJ1-5

CDR3 protein: CASGPLGTGSFSGELFF
CDR3 DNA: TGTGCCAGCGGCCCATTGGGGACAGGGAGTTTCTCCGGGGAGCTGTTTTTT
V gene: TRBV27
D gene: TRBD1
clone size: -
J gene: TRBJ2-2

CDR3 protein: CASSPSQGAGEQYF
CDR3 DNA: TGTGCCAGCTCACCATCACAGGGGGCGGGCGAGCAGTACTTC
V gene: TRBV18
D gene: TRBD1
clone size: many
J gene: TRBJ2-7

CDR3 protein: CASSSWAGQGRGGHTEAFF
CDR3 DNA: TGTGCCAGCAGCTCATGGGCAGGACAGGGCCGGGGGGGTCACACTGAAGCTTTCTTT
V gene: TRBV11-2
D gene: TRBD1
clone size: many
J gene: TRBJ1-1